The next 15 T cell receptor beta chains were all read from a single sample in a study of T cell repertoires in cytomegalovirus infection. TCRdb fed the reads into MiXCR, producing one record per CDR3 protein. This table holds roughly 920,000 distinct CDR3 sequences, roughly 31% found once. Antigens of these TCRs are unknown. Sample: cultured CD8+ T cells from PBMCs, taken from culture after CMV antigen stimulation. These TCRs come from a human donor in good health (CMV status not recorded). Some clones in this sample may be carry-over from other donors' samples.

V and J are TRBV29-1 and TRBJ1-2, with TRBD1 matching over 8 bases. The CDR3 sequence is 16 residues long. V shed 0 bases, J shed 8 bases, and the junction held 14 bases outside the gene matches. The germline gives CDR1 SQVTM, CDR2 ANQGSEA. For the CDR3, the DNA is TGCAGCGTTGAAGATCAGGCCAGGGGGCAATCGGGGGGCTACACCTTC. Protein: CSVEDQARGQSGGYTF.

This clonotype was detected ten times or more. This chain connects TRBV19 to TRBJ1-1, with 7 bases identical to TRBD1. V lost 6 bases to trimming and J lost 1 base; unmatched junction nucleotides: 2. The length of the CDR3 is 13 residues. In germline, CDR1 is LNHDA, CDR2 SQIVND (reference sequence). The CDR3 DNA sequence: TGTGCCAGTAGGACAGGGCAGAACACTGAAGCTTTCTTT. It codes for CASRTGQNTEAFF.

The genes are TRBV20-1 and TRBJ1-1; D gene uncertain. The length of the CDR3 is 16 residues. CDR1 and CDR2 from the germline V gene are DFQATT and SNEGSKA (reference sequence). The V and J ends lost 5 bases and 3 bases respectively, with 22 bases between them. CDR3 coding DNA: TGCAGTGCTCGAATTACTGGTGGGGTAACGGACACTGAAGCTTTCTTT. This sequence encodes CSARITGGVTDTEAFF.

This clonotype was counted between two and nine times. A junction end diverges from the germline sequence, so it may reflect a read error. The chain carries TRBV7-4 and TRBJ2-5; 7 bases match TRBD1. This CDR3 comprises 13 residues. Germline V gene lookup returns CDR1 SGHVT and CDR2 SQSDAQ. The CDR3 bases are TGTGTCAGCATCCAGGGGGTCCAAGAGACCCAGTACTTC. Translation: CVSIQGVQETQYF. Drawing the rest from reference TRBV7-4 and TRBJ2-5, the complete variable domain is GAGVSQSPRYKVAKRGRDVALRCDSISGHVTLYWYRQTLGQGSEVLTYSQSDAQRDKSGRPSGRFSAERPERSVSTLKIQRTEQGDSAVYLCVSIQGVQETQYFGPGTRLLVL.

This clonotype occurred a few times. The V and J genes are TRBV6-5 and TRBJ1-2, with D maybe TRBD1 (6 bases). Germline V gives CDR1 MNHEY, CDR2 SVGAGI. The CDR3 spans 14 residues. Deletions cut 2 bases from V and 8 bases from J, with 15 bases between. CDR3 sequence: CASSYPWDTEGYTF. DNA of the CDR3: TGTGCCAGCAGTTACCCCTGGGACACTGAGGGCTACACCTTC.

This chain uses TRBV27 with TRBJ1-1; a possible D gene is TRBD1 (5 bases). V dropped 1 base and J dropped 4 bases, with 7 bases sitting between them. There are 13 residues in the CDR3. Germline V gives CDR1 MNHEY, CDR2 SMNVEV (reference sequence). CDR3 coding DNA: TGTGCCAGCAGTTTATGGGACTCCACTGAAGCTTTCTTT. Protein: CASSLWDSTEAFF.

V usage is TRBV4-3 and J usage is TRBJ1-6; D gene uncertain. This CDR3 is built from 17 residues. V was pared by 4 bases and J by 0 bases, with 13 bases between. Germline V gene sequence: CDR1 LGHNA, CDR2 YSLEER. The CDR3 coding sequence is TGCGCCAGCAGCCGGAGGACGGCCAGCTCCTATAATTCACCCCTCCACTTT. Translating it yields CASSRRTASSYNSPLHF.

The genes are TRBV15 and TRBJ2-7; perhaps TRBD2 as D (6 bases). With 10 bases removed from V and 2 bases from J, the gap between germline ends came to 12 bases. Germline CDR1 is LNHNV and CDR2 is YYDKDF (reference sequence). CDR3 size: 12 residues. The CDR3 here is CASGAGPYEQYF. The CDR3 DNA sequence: TGTGCCAGCGGGGCAGGGCCCTACGAGCAGTACTTC.

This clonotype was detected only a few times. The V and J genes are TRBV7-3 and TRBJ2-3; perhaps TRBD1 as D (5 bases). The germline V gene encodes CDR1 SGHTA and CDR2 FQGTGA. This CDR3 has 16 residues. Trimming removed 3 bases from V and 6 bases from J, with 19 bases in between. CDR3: CASSFSGALTSDTQYF. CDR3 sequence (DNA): TGTGCCAGCAGCTTCTCTGGGGCCTTGACGTCGGATACGCAGTATTTT.

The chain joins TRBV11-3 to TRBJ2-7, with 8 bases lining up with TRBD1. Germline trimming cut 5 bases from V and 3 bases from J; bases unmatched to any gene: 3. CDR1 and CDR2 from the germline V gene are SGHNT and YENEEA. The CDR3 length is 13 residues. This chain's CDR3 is CASSADRGYEQYF. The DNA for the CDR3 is TGTGCCAGCAGCGCTGACAGGGGCTACGAGCAGTACTTC. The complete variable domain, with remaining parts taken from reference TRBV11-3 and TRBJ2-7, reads EAGVVQSPRYKIIEKKQPVAFWCNPISGHNTLYWYLQNLGQGPELLIRYENEEAVDDSQLPKDRFSAERLKGVDSTLKIQPAELGDSAVYLCASSADRGYEQYFGPGTRLTVT.

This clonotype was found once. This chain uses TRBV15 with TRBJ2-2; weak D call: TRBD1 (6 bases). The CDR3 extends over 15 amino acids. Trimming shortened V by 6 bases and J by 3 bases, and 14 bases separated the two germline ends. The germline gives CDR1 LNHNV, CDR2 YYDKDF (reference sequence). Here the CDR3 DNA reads TGTGCCACCAGAATATCCAGGGGTGACACCGGGGAGCTGTTTTTT. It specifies CATRISRGDTGELFF.

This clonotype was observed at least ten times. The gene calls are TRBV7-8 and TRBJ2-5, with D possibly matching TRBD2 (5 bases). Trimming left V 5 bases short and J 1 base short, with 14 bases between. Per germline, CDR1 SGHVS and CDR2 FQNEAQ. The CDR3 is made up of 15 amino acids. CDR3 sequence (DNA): TGTGCCAGCAGCACGAGACCGGACTTCCAAGAGACCCAGTACTTC. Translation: CASSTRPDFQETQYF.

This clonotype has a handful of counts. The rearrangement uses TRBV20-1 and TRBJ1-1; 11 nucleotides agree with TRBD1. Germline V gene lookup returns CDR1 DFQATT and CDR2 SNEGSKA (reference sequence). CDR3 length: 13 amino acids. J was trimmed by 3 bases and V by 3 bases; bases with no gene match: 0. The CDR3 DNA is TGCAGTGCTAGGGGACAGGGGGACACTGAAGCTTTCTTT. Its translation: CSARGQGDTEAFF.

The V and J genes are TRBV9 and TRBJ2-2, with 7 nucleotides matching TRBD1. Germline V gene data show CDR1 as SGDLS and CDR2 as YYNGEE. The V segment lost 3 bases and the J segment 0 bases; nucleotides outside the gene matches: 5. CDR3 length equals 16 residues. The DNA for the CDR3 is TGTGCCAGCAGCGAGTGGACAGGCCCGAACACCGGGGAGCTGTTTTTT. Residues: CASSEWTGPNTGELFF.

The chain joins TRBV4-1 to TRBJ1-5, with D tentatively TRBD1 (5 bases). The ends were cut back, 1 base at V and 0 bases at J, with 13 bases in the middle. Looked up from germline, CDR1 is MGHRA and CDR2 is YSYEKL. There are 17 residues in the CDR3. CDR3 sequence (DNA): TGCGCCAGCAGCCAAGTATGGGACGGGGATAGCAATCAGCCCCAGCATTTT. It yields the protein CASSQVWDGDSNQPQHF.